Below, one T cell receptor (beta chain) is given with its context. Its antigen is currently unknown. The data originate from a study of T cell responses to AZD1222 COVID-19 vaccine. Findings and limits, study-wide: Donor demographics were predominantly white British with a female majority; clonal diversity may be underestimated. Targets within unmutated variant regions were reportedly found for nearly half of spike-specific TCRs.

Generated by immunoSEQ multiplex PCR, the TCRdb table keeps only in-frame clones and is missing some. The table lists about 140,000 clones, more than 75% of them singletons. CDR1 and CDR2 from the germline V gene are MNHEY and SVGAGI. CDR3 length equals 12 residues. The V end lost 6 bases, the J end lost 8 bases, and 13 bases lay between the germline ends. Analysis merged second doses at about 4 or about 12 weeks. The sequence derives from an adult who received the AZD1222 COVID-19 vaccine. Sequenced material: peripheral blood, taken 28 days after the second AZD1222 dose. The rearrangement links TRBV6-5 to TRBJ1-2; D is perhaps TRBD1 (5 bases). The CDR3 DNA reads TGTGCCAGCAGGGAGGACATCCGCGGCTACACCTTC. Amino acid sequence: CASREDIRGYTF.